The sequence of this T cell receptor beta chain was determined in a study of human T cells and chemical hapten exposure. Study as a whole: It was small differences in pooled library volume that mainly caused per-sample TCR yields to vary. Study findings and constraints: Controls formed significantly fewer large CDR3 similarity clusters than expanded TCRs did.

TCRdb redid the calling of the RACE reads with MiXCR, one entry per CDR3 protein. The sample records roughly 260,000 distinct CDR3 sequences, around 9.3% being singletons. This clonotype was counted between two and nine times. Its antigen is undetermined. CDR1 and CDR2 from the germline V gene are MNHEY and SVGEGT. V lost 0 bases to trimming and J lost 5 bases, with 13 bases between them. The CDR3 has 15 amino acids. Time point indicated: pre-sensitization, week 0. Noted treatment: therapeutic diphenylcyclopropenone sensitization with weekly scalp DPC. The chain couples TRBV6-2 or TRBV6-3 to TRBJ2-5; D is uncertain. This receptor was obtained from a woman in her forties with alopecia areata. Some clones in this sample may be carry-over from other donors' samples. Sequenced here: whole blood, sampled in connection with sensitization to the hapten diphenylcyclopropenone (DPC). The CDR3 nucleotides are TGTGCCAGCAGTTACTCGGCCGGTTCGGTGGAGACCCAGTACTTC. Protein sequence: CASSYSAGSVETQYF.